This T cell receptor beta chain was documented in a study of blood T cell repertoires in COVID-19 (TCRdb year 2020). Context from the whole study: Collaborator samples came from the United States, Italy and Spain and covered acute and convalescent phases of COVID-19. The material from the prospective study consisted of cDNA or gDNA derived from T cells, B-cell-depleted T cells, or PBMCs. The dataset comprised deeply sampled blood TCRbeta repertoires from subjects exposed to, actively infected with, or recovered from COVID-19. The repertoires were made available in a free public database intended to serve as a resource for research on the immune response to SARS-CoV-2. The samples were drawn from the first 160 participants of the ongoing ImmuneRACE study and from under 1,500 subjects provided by 6 global collaborators. A de-identified subject ID, COVID-19 status, age in years and sex were almost always included in the sample metadata. Where available, HLA class I and class II types were obtained from metadata supplied by the sample provider rather than from assay-based typing. Here is what the overall study found, with its caveats: How much clinical and demographic metadata was included differed by source and by participant, and the metadata was provided uncurated.

As encoded in the germline V gene, CDR1 is MNHEY while CDR2 is SVGEGT. V is cut by 4 bases and J by 5 bases, and the space between the germline ends is 9 bases. Counted from cysteine to phenylalanine, this CDR3 has 13 amino acids. The read is trimmed to its CDR3 DNA, 39 bases read in frame from base 1. A second Seattle source provided samples from volunteer blood donors who had recovered from COVID-19. Each collaborating institution followed its own protocols to collect whole blood in K2EDTA tubes. Collaborator samples were shipped for TCRbeta analysis as frozen whole blood, isolated PBMCs, or DNA extracted from either sample type. TCRbeta CDR3 regions were amplified from genomic DNA using the immunoSEQ Assay, a bias-controlled multiplex PCR. For the original study's pipeline: Within the assay, amplification of reference gene primers was used to estimate how many nucleated cells each sample contained. To quantify the absolute abundance of each unique TCRbeta CDR3 rearrangement, sequence reads were collapsed and filtered. For each sample, productive Simpson clonality was calculated as the square root of Simpson's diversity index across productive rearrangements. This is the immuneACCESS table as TCRdb keeps it, with only in-frame sequences that have V and J called. A part of the clones is gone; compared with another copy, unresolved V genes explain less than half, and the rest is unexplained. V and J calls and clone size are those listed in that table; D and trimming were worked out from the DNA. The table for this sample lists over 250,000 clones; around 86% of them were counted only once. The ten top clones hold around 10% of the sample.

Points on this clone: This receptor's antigen is unknown. Base quality data are lacking; no much larger clone is found one base away.

The source is a man aged 40-50 years who had recovered from COVID-19. The rearrangement combines TRBV6-2 or TRBV6-3 with TRBJ1-5, with the D gene uncertain. Source material: peripheral blood. The CDR3 here reads CASSWGGYQPQHF. The bases are TGTGCCAGCAGTTGGGGAGGGTATCAGCCCCAGCATTTT.